The TCR beta chain under discussion was sequenced for a study of blood T cell repertoires in COVID-19. The wider study: Sources were T cells, B-cell-depleted T cells, or PBMCs; the material itself was cDNA or gDNA.

Repertoires were generated with immunoSEQ multiplex PCR, while TCRdb's copy carries only in-frame clones and drops some. The data contain more than 150,000 clones, around 80% of them singletons. Germline loops: CDR1 SGHDT, CDR2 YYEEEE. V lost 4 bases, J lost 2 bases, and 11 bases stayed unmatched. The CDR3 is 18 residues long. This clonotype was obtained from a woman between 45 and 65 years old with acute or convalescent COVID-19. The sequenced material came from peripheral blood. The V gene is TRBV5-6, the J gene TRBJ2-3; 12 nucleotides align to TRBD1. CDR3 nucleotide sequence: TGTGCCAGCAGCGTATGGGGACAGGGGGCCCCATCCACAGATACGCAGTATTTT. Protein: CASSVWGQGAPSTDTQYF.